The TCR beta chain described here comes from a study of T cell repertoires in cytomegalovirus infection. About the study: TCR beta signatures that were public indicated CMV infection and matching HLA type.

The CDR3 sequence is 13 residues long. V was shortened by 4 bases and J by 4 bases, with 10 bases between the two germline ends. This clonotype was seen many times. The target antigen is unknown. One entry per CDR3 protein results from TCRdb running MiXCR on the reads. This sample yields around 71,000 distinct CDR3 sequences, of which about 20% are seen a single time; 55% to 75% belongs to the top ten. This sequence joins TRBV12-3 or TRBV12-4 and TRBJ1-1; unclear D gene. The source was CD8+ T cells from cultured PBMCs, collected from culture after CMV antigen stimulation. This TCR was sampled from a human donor in good health (CMV status not recorded). Some clones in this sample may be carry-over from other donors' samples. The CDR3 is CASSSWTGTEAFF. DNA of the CDR3: TGTGCCAGCAGTTCGTGGACGGGCACTGAAGCTTTCTTT.